Reported below is one T cell receptor (beta chain). Its target is unknown. This entry belongs to a study of OX40 agonist ivuxolimab in advanced cancers. TCRdb keeps only in-frame clones here, not all; method: immunoSEQ multiplex PCR. This sample has 70,000 to 90,000 clones; about nine tenths occur once, and the top ten carry approximately 0.38%. Study-level points and caveats: Partial responders treated at 0.1-3.0 mg/kg exhibited clonal expansion among the lowest measured.

The germline V gene has CDR1 GTSNPN and CDR2 SVGIG (reference sequence). The CDR3 sequence is 18 residues long. Trimming removed 2 bases from V and 4 bases from J, with 26 bases in between. Researchers took blood at baseline, on cycle 4 day 1, and on cycle 7 day 1. The clonotype originates from an adult with an advanced solid tumor such as melanoma, head and neck, liver or kidney cancer. This specimen was CD4+ or CD8+ T cells sorted from blood, taken in a trial of the OX40 agonist ivuxolimab. The chain is built from TRBV30 and TRBJ1-2, with D uncertain. The chain's CDR3 is CAWSQGLTIPIIGYGYTF. The CDR3 DNA follows: TGTGCCTGGAGTCAAGGCCTCACCATCCCCATAATTGGCTATGGCTACACCTTC. Complete variable domain (other parts from reference TRBV30 and TRBJ1-2): SQTIHQWPATLVQPVGSPLSLECTVEGTSNPNLYWYRQAAGRGLQLLFYSVGIGQISSEVPQNLSASRPQDRQFILSSKKLLLSDSGFYLCAWSQGLTIPIIGYGYTFGSGTRLTVV.